These 30 T cell receptor beta chains share one sample of origin, sequenced in a study of radiotherapy plus CTLA-4 blockade in lung cancer (dated by TCRdb to 2017 to 2018). Library construction relied on the immunoSEQ multiplex PCR assay. In its TCRdb copy, this immuneACCESS table keeps in-frame sequences only and misses some clones. Where compared with another copy, unresolved V genes explain less than half of these, and the others have no known cause. The sample yields fewer than 100,000 clones; less than 85% were counted once. The ten largest clonotypes hold about 0.79% of the sample. The sequences come from peripheral blood, collected from a patient treated with radiotherapy plus ipilimumab. The origin of the receptors is a human donor with non-small cell lung cancer who had stable disease on radiotherapy plus ipilimumab.

The chain links TRBV10-3 to TRBJ1-2; 10 bases map to TRBD1. The CDR3 length is 14 residues. J was trimmed by 9 bases and V by 6 bases; bases with no gene match: 10. Germline CDR1 and CDR2: ENHRY and SYGVKD. CDR3 in amino acids: CAIRGPGTGVSYTF. In DNA form, the CDR3 reads TGTGCCATCAGGGGACCCGGGACAGGGGTTAGCTACACCTTC.

In its sample, this clone was seen a few times. The chain uses TRBV6-1 and TRBJ2-1, with D perhaps given as TRBD1 or TRBD2 (7 bases each). CDR1 is MNHNS, CDR2 SASEGT, per germline. Trimming pared 2 bases from V and 9 bases from J, leaving 11 bases between. The CDR3 runs 13 residues. The CDR3 here is CASSESGGGEQFF. CDR3 bases: TGTGCCAGCAGTGAATCAGGGGGGGGTGAGCAGTTCTTC.

This clone was seen just once. V gene TRBV11-2 combines with J gene TRBJ2-1; 9 positions match TRBD2. The CDR3 has 13 residues. Germline assignment: CDR1 SGHAT and CDR2 FQNNGV. The V segment lost 4 bases and the J segment 16 bases; nucleotides outside the gene matches: 11. CDR3 sequence: CASSSFLVAGAFF. As DNA, the CDR3 is TGTGCCAGCAGCTCCTTTCTGGTAGCGGGAGCTTTCTTC.

The chain uses TRBV4-1 and TRBJ1-5; D ambiguous. The ends were cut back, 1 base at V and 5 bases at J, with 6 bases in the middle. Germline V gives CDR1 MGHRA, CDR2 YSYEKL. The CDR3 length is 13 residues. CDR3 DNA: TGCGCCAGCAGCCAAGTCCCTGATCAGCCCCAGCATTTT. Protein: CASSQVPDQPQHF.

V and J are TRBV30 and TRBJ2-6; no firm D call. CDR1 is GTSNPN, CDR2 SVGIG, per germline (reference sequence). Trimming removed 0 bases from V and 0 bases from J, with 9 bases in between. The CDR3 is 16 residues long. The CDR3 bases are TGTGCCTGGAGTGTACCCATCATCTCTGGGGCCAACGTCCTGACTTTC. As protein: CAWSVPIISGANVLTF. The entire variable domain, with the rest obtained from reference TRBV30 and TRBJ2-6, is as follows: SQTIHQWPATLVQPVGSPLSLECTVEGTSNPNLYWYRQAAGRGLQLLFYSVGIGQISSEVPQNLSASRPQDRQFILSSKKLLLSDSGFYLCAWSVPIISGANVLTFGAGSRLTVL.

The J gene is TRBJ2-7, the V gene TRBV4-2; 7 nucleotides agree with TRBD1. V lost 4 bases and J lost 0; bases outside the gene matches: 12. Germline-derived CDR1 and CDR2 are LGHNA and YNFKEQ. The CDR3 runs 17 residues. CDR3 sequence (DNA): TGTGCCAGCAGCCTCCGCTTAGGGGGACAGAACTCCTACGAGCAGTACTTC. Protein product: CASSLRLGGQNSYEQYF.

The V and J genes are TRBV7-6 and TRBJ1-1, with D unclear. V lost 6 bases and J 1 base, leaving 6 bases between the germline ends. This CDR3 has 12 amino acids. The germline gives CDR1 SGHVS, CDR2 FNYEAQ. The CDR3 sequence is CASRAGNTEAFF. The CDR3 DNA follows: TGTGCCAGCAGGGCCGGGAACACTGAAGCTTTCTTT.

The chain couples TRBV7-9 to TRBJ2-1; 7 nucleotides line up with TRBD2. Germline V gene data show CDR1 as SEHNR and CDR2 as FQNEAQ (reference sequence). V was pared by 6 bases and J by 9 bases, with 8 bases of the junction left unmatched. This CDR3 has 13 amino acids. The CDR3 region has the DNA TGTGCCAGCAGTGTAGCGGGTGCGGGTGAGCAGTTCTTC. Amino acids: CASSVAGAGEQFF.

CDR3 nucleotides: TGTGCCAGCGGTCTACAGGGGATGGGTGAAAAACTGTTTTTT. Amino acid sequence: CASGLQGMGEKLFF. The chain carries TRBV27 and TRBJ1-4, with TRBD1 matching over 7 bases. The ends lost 8 bases at V and 7 bases at J; junction bases unmatched: 10. Germline CDR1 reads MNHEY; CDR2 reads SMNVEV (reference sequence). There are 14 residues in the CDR3.

The rearrangement uses TRBV5-1 and TRBJ2-7; tentatively, D is TRBD2 (6 bases). CDR1 SGHRS and CDR2 YFSETQ come from the germline V gene. The CDR3 sequence is 14 residues long. V dropped 4 bases and J dropped 2 bases, with 13 bases sitting between them. CDR3: CASSRDPGAYEQYF. The CDR3 region has the DNA TGCGCCAGCAGCCGAGACCCGGGGGCCTACGAGCAGTACTTC.

V and J are TRBV28 and TRBJ2-5; the match to TRBD2 covers 14 bases. After removal of 0 bases from V and 9 bases from J, the junction contained 9 bases not matched to a gene. The CDR3 loop spans 17 amino acids. Germline V CDR1 and CDR2: MDHEN, SYDVKM. CDR3 DNA sequence: TGTGCCAGCAGTTTATGGGAGGGACTAGCGGGAGTGGCTTCCCAGTACTTC. Residues: CASSLWEGLAGVASQYF.

J is TRBJ1-2 and V is TRBV27; 9 nucleotides match TRBD1. The CDR3 consists of 13 residues. V gave up 5 bases and J gave up 7 bases; unmatched junction bases: 5. Germline V gene data show CDR1 as MNHEY and CDR2 as SMNVEV (reference sequence). CDR3 bases: TGTGCCAGCAGTCGACAGGGGGGTTTTGGCTACACCTTC. It specifies CASSRQGGFGYTF.

The rearrangement uses TRBV7-8 and TRBJ1-4; D gene uncertain. Trimming cost V 2 bases and J 6 bases, with 10 bases left between them. There are 14 residues in the CDR3. CDR1 is SGHVS, CDR2 FQNEAQ, per germline. CDR3 sequence reads: CASSLKPVDEKLFF. The CDR3 region has the DNA TGTGCCAGCAGCTTAAAGCCTGTGGATGAAAAACTGTTTTTT.

The chain is built from TRBV18 and TRBJ1-5; D is unclear. Trimming shortened V by 3 bases and J by 9 bases, and 12 bases separated the two germline ends. The CDR3 sequence is 13 residues long. Germline-derived CDR1 and CDR2 are KGHSH and LQKENI. The CDR3 DNA reads TGTGCCAGCTCACCGAATACTGTCCTGCCCCAGCATTTT. This codes for CASSPNTVLPQHF. The full variable domain, in which reference TRBV18 and TRBJ1-5 provide the parts outside the CDR3, is NAGVMQNPRHLVRRRGQEARLRCSPMKGHSHVYWYRQLPEEGLKFMVYLQKENIIDESGMPKERFSAEFPKEGPSILRIQQVVRGDSAAYFCASSPNTVLPQHFGDGTRLSIL.

The chain recombines TRBV7-6 with TRBJ2-1, with 7 bases lining up with TRBD2. The CDR3 has 13 amino acids. Per germline, CDR1 SGHVS and CDR2 FNYEAQ. Trimming at V came to 5 bases and at J to 8 bases, leaving 6 bases not matched to a gene. In DNA form, the CDR3 reads TGTGCCAGCAGCCCTGGACTAGGCTATGAGCAGTTCTTC. Its protein product is CASSPGLGYEQFF. The variable domain in full, completed from reference TRBV7-6 and TRBJ2-1, reads GAGVSQSPRYKVTKRGQDVALRCDPISGHVSLYWYRQALGQGPEFLTYFNYEAQQDKSGLPNDRFSAERPEGSISTLTIQRTEQRDSAMYRCASSPGLGYEQFFGPGTRLTVL.

The gene calls are TRBV5-1 and TRBJ1-1; no clear D gene. The CDR3 contains 16 residues. Germline lookup yields CDR1 SGHRS and CDR2 YFSETQ. The V and J ends lost 5 bases and 4 bases respectively, with 21 bases between them. The CDR3 reads CASRSTGHSPTTEAFF. The CDR3 bases are TGCGCCAGCAGGTCGACCGGCCATAGCCCCACCACTGAAGCTTTCTTT.

This sequence joins TRBV6-5 and TRBJ2-5; D is perhaps TRBD2 (6 bases). Per germline, CDR1 MNHEY and CDR2 SVGAGI. The germline V and J ends were trimmed by 4 bases and 5 bases, with 20 bases remaining between them. The CDR3 runs to 16 residues. CDR3 sequence (DNA): TGTGCCAGCAGTTTCCGGGACCCCCGTGGGGGGGAGACCCAGTACTTC. Translated: CASSFRDPRGGETQYF.

The chain has TRBV5-1 and TRBJ2-2; 8 positions agree with TRBD2. This CDR3 spans 16 amino acids. Germline loops: CDR1 SGHRS, CDR2 YFSETQ. The V segment lost 0 bases and the J segment 6 bases; nucleotides outside the gene matches: 7. The CDR3 spells CASSLEGLVDPGELFF. CDR3 nucleotide sequence: TGCGCCAGCAGCTTGGAGGGACTAGTAGATCCCGGGGAGCTGTTTTTT.

The CDR3 nucleotides read TGTGCCAGCAGCGGGTCCCGGGACAGGGGGCATTCACCCCTCCACTTT. This encodes CASSGSRDRGHSPLHF. The V call is TRBV9, the J call TRBJ1-6; 12 positions match TRBD1. The germline V gene has CDR1 SGDLS and CDR2 YYNGEE. This CDR3 region has 16 residues. V was pared by 3 bases and J by 8 bases, with 6 bases of the junction left unmatched.

The sample holds one count of this clone. J is TRBJ2-5 and V is TRBV14; D is possibly TRBD2 (6 bases). The V and J ends lost 0 bases and 4 bases respectively, with 9 bases between them. This CDR3 has 14 amino acids. The V gene's germline CDR1 is SGHDN and CDR2 FVKESK. As DNA, the CDR3 is TGTGCCAGCAGCCAAGATTGGGGGGTAGAGACCCAGTACTTC. Protein product: CASSQDWGVETQYF.

V usage is TRBV6-1 and J usage is TRBJ2-7; no definite D call. CDR3 length equals 11 residues. CDR1 and CDR2 from the germline V gene are MNHNS and SASEGT. Trimming removed 5 bases from V and 2 bases from J, with 4 bases in between. This CDR3 is CASSQAYEQYF. The CDR3 region has the DNA TGTGCCAGCAGTCAGGCCTACGAGCAGTACTTC.

This chain connects TRBV27 to TRBJ2-1, with D possibly being TRBD1 (5 bases). The CDR3 is 14 residues long. The V and J ends lost 3 bases and 7 bases respectively, with 13 bases between them. Germline CDR1 reads MNHEY; CDR2 reads SMNVEV (reference sequence). The CDR3 DNA is TGTGCCAGCAGTTTCAGGGTTCCGATAAATGAGCAGTTCTTC. Protein sequence: CASSFRVPINEQFF.

CDR3 DNA: TGTGCCAACGCGAACAGGGAGGACACCGGGGAGCTGTTTTTT. This translates into CANANREDTGELFF. The V and J genes are TRBV27 and TRBJ2-2; D assignment may be TRBD1 or TRBD2 (6 bases each). Trimming pared 10 bases from V and 3 bases from J, leaving 15 bases between. Germline assignment: CDR1 MNHEY and CDR2 SMNVEV (reference sequence). The CDR3 contains 14 residues.

The rearrangement links TRBV2 to TRBJ2-5; maybe TRBD2 (6 bases). V lost 5 bases and J lost 5, with 12 bases in between. This CDR3 comprises 13 residues. Germline V CDR1 and CDR2: SNHLY, FYNNEI. The CDR3 loop is CASSLGLRETQYF. CDR3 sequence (DNA): TGTGCCAGCAGTTTGGGACTGCGGGAGACCCAGTACTTC.

This clone was counted once. This chain links TRBV19 with TRBJ1-1; 9 positions agree with TRBD1. V trimming: 10 bases; J trimming: 0 bases; junction bases outside the gene matches: 9. The CDR3 consists of 15 residues. Germline V gene sequence: CDR1 LNHDA, CDR2 SQIVND (reference sequence). This CDR3 is CATQDRGYMNTEAFF. The DNA of the CDR3 is TGTGCCACCCAGGACAGGGGCTACATGAACACTGAAGCTTTCTTT.

A word on this clone: This same CDR3 is encoded by further DNA sequences in the sample. This chain joins TRBV5-1 and TRBJ1-2; tentative D call: TRBD1 (5 bases). The CDR3 runs to 14 residues. The V gene's germline CDR1 is SGHRS and CDR2 YFSETQ. V lost 4 bases and J 0 bases, leaving 10 bases between the germline ends. CDR3 DNA sequence: TGCGCCAGCAGCGAAGACAGAGCTAACTATGGCTACACCTTC. Protein: CASSEDRANYGYTF.

The J gene is TRBJ2-7, the V gene TRBV7-8; no reliable D call. The CDR3 loop spans 15 amino acids. V was cut by 0 bases and J by 2 bases, with 11 bases left in between. Germline CDR1 reads SGHVS; CDR2 reads FQNEAQ. CDR3 DNA: TGTGCCAGCAGCTTAGCAGGCGACGGGCCCTACGAGCAGTACTTC. Encoded protein: CASSLAGDGPYEQYF.

The chain employs TRBV4-2 and TRBJ1-1; D is unresolved. CDR1 and CDR2 from the germline V gene are LGHNA and YNFKEQ. This CDR3 spans 13 amino acids. The ends were cut back, 2 bases at V and 1 base at J, with 5 bases in the middle. In DNA, the CDR3 is TGTGCCAGCAGCCAACGACCGAACACTGAAGCTTTCTTT. It translates to CASSQRPNTEAFF.

The V gene is TRBV6-5, the J gene TRBJ2-2, with D perhaps TRBD1 (5 bases). The CDR3 runs 14 residues. Germline V gene sequence: CDR1 MNHEY, CDR2 SVGAGI. Trimming shortened V by 1 base and J by 7 bases, and 10 bases separated the two germline ends. Written as DNA, the CDR3 is TGTGCCAGCAGTTACTGGCAGGGCGGCGGGGAGCTGTTTTTT. Encoded protein: CASSYWQGGGELFF.

The chain is built from TRBV6-6 and TRBJ1-1; TRBD1 might be the D (5 bases). The germline V gene has CDR1 MNHNY and CDR2 SVGAGI (reference sequence). This CDR3 region has 13 residues. The V end was cut by 2 bases, the J end by 4 bases, with 8 bases between. CDR3 nucleotide sequence: TGTGCCAGCAGTTACGTCGGGGCCACTGAAGCTTTCTTT. Amino acid sequence: CASSYVGATEAFF.